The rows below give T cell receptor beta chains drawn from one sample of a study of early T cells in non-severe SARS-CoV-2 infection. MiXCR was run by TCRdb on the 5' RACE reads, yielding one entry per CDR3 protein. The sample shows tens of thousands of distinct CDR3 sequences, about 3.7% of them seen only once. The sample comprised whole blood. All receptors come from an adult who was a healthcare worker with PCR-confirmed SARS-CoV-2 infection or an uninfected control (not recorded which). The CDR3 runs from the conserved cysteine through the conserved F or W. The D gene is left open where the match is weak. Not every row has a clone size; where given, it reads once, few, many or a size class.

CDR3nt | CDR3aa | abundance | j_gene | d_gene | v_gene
TGTGCCAGCAGCTTAGAGGCAGGGGTGACCTACAATGAGCAGTTCTTC | CASSLEAGVTYNEQFF | many | TRBJ2-1 | . | TRBV7-2
TGCGCCAGCAGCTCAGGGACAGCACTTAACTATGGCTACACCTTC | CASSSGTALNYGYTF | medium-sized | TRBJ1-2 | TRBD1 | TRBV5-1
TGTGCCAGCAGTTTATGGCAGGAGGGTCGGTCCTACGAGCAGTACTTC | CASSLWQEGRSYEQYF | many | TRBJ2-7 | . | TRBV27
TGTGCCAGCACCGAACGGGGGGACGGCACAGATACGCAGTATTTT | CASTERGDGTDTQYF | . | TRBJ2-3 | TRBD2 | TRBV6-6
TGTGCCAGCAGTTACGATGGACTTGGAAACTATGGCTACACCTTC | CASSYDGLGNYGYTF | medium-sized | TRBJ1-2 | . | TRBV6-6
TGTGCCAGCATCCATAGCGGGAGCGCCCAAGAGACCCAGTACTTC | CASIHSGSAQETQYF | many | TRBJ2-5 | TRBD2 | TRBV12-3/TRBV12-4
TGTGCCAGCAGTTACCCAGGGCTGGACGAGCAGTACTTC | CASSYPGLDEQYF | many | TRBJ2-7 | . | TRBV6-5
TGTGCCAGCAGTTACAGCGGGGGGGCGGTGGATGAGCAGTTCTTC | CASSYSGGAVDEQFF | many | TRBJ2-1 | TRBD2 | TRBV6-2/TRBV6-3
TGTGCCAGCAGCTTATCTCTGCCGTCAGGTGGGGTAGCGGGAGTCGAGCAGTACTTC | CASSLSLPSGGVAGVEQYF | many | TRBJ2-7 | TRBD2 | TRBV7-9
TGTGCCAGCAGTGTGAGTAGGAACGTCTACGAGCAGTACTTC | CASSVSRNVYEQYF | few | TRBJ2-7 | . | TRBV6-1
TGCGCCAGCAGCAGACAGGGTATGAACACTGAAGCTTTCTTT | CASSRQGMNTEAFF | . | TRBJ1-1 | TRBD1 | TRBV5-1
TGCAGCGCTGCGGTTACGGACGGCAATCAGCCCCAGCATTTT | CSAAVTDGNQPQHF | many | TRBJ1-5 | . | TRBV29-1
TGCAGCGTTGAAGGAGATCGCTATGGCTACACCTTC | CSVEGDRYGYTF | many | TRBJ1-2 | . | TRBV29-1
TGTGCCAGCAGCCAACTACAAGGTTACGGGGGGAGCTCCTACAATGAGCAGTTCTTC | CASSQLQGYGGSSYNEQFF | many | TRBJ2-1 | . | TRBV3-2
TGTGCCAGCAGCCTTAGCAGGGGGCGGGAAAACATTCAGTACTTC | CASSLSRGRENIQYF | medium-sized | TRBJ2-4 | TRBD1 | TRBV5-4
TGTGCCACCAGCAGAGATCTTGGAGGGACCTATGGCTACACCTTC | CATSRDLGGTYGYTF | many | TRBJ1-2 | . | TRBV15
TGTGCCAGCAGCCTCACGCTTATGAACACTGAAGCTTTCTTT | CASSLTLMNTEAFF | many | TRBJ1-1 | . | TRBV5-4